The 28 T cell receptor beta chains below were found in one sample sequenced in a study of T cells in Graves' hyperthyroidism and ophthalmopathy. Amplification of TCR beta CDR3 regions was performed using RNA transcripts as template. First-round RT-PCR targeting the TCR CDR3 was performed with the HTBI primer set. TCRdb passed the multiplex PCR reads through MiXCR, listing each CDR3 protein once. Among about 290,000 distinct CDR3 sequences listed, approximately 18% were seen once. Source material: blood. These receptors all come from a man aged 45-60 years with Graves' ophthalmopathy.

This chain links TRBV28 with TRBJ1-5, with D possibly TRBD1 on 6 matching bases. With 7 bases removed from V and 4 bases from J, the gap between germline ends came to 11 bases. This CDR3 region has 13 residues. Per germline, CDR1 MDHEN and CDR2 SYDVKM. CDR3 region: CASKYRENQPQHF. The DNA of the CDR3 is TGTGCCAGCAAGTACAGGGAAAATCAGCCCCAGCATTTT.

The gene calls are TRBV5-1 and TRBJ2-1; 12 bases match TRBD2. CDR3 length: 19 residues. Per the germline V gene, CDR1 is SGHRS and CDR2 is YFSETQ. V dropped 0 bases and J dropped 0; count of bases not matched to a gene: 7. The CDR3 is CASSLALASGRASYNEQFF. The CDR3 DNA reads TGCGCCAGCAGCTTGGCGTTGGCTAGCGGGAGGGCCTCCTACAATGAGCAGTTCTTC. The complete variable domain, with remaining parts taken from reference TRBV5-1 and TRBJ2-1, reads KAGVTQTPRYLIKTRGQQVTLSCSPISGHRSVSWYQQTPGQGLQFLFEYFSETQRNKGNFPGRFSGRQFSNSRSEMNVSTLELGDSALYLCASSLALASGRASYNEQFFGPGTRLTVL.

This rearrangement joins TRBV5-6 to TRBJ2-1; 11 bases align to TRBD2. V was pared by 1 base and J by 7 bases, with 4 bases of the junction left unmatched. The CDR3 has 15 amino acids. Looked up from germline, CDR1 is SGHDT and CDR2 is YYEEEE. The CDR3 protein is CASSLTSGSPNEQFF. The CDR3 bases are TGTGCCAGCAGCTTGACTAGCGGGAGCCCTAATGAGCAGTTCTTC.

The J gene is TRBJ2-3, the V gene TRBV6-1; possibly TRBD2 for D (5 bases). Trimming took 7 bases from V and 0 from J, leaving 14 bases between them. The CDR3 extends over 15 amino acids. CDR1 is MNHNS, CDR2 SASEGT, per germline. This CDR3 is CASTLGGGSTDTQYF. In DNA, the CDR3 is TGTGCCAGCACCCTTGGCGGAGGTAGCACAGATACGCAGTATTTT.

The V and J genes are TRBV7-9 and TRBJ2-1; 8 nucleotides agree with TRBD2. The CDR3 is made up of 17 amino acids. With V trimmed by 4 bases and J by 0 bases, 8 bases remained unmatched. Looked up from germline, CDR1 is SEHNR and CDR2 is FQNEAQ (reference sequence). Here the CDR3 reads CASSSSLAGSSYNEQFF. Here the CDR3 DNA reads TGTGCCAGCAGCTCGAGTCTAGCGGGCAGCTCCTACAATGAGCAGTTCTTC.

The chain is built from TRBV6-1 and TRBJ2-1; D tentatively reads TRBD1 or TRBD2 (5 bases each). Germline loops: CDR1 MNHNS, CDR2 SASEGT. V lost 5 bases and J lost 6, with 17 bases in between. The CDR3 runs 15 residues. In DNA, the CDR3 is TGTGCCAGCAGTTCTCCGGGACCGAGGGTCAATGAGCAGTTCTTC. Translated: CASSSPGPRVNEQFF.

The table lists this clonotype with many counts. V and J are TRBV5-1 and TRBJ2-7; D remains ambiguous. Looked up from germline, CDR1 is SGHRS and CDR2 is YFSETQ. The CDR3 is 14 amino acids. Deletions cut 0 bases from V and 6 bases from J, with 13 bases between. CDR3 amino acids: CASSLEGLVGEQYF. The CDR3 coding sequence is TGCGCCAGCAGCTTGGAAGGATTGGTTGGCGAGCAGTACTTC.

This clonotype was recorded many times. The gene calls are TRBV5-5 and TRBJ1-1, with D uncertain. The germline V and J ends were trimmed by 3 bases and 5 bases, with 14 bases remaining between them. Germline lookup yields CDR1 SGHKS and CDR2 YYEKEE (reference sequence). The CDR3 is made up of 14 amino acids. CDR3 amino acids: CASSSQAGWTEAFF. In nucleotides, the CDR3 is TGTGCCAGCAGCTCTCAGGCGGGATGGACTGAAGCTTTCTTT.

The CDR3 reads CASSLGGGVFMNTEAFF. In nucleotides, the CDR3 is TGTGCCAGCAGCTTAGGGGGGGGGGTCTTCATGAACACTGAAGCTTTCTTT. This sequence joins TRBV7-9 and TRBJ1-1; TRBD1 might be the D (5 bases). Germline loops: CDR1 SEHNR, CDR2 FQNEAQ (reference sequence). The CDR3 has 17 residues. The ends were cut back, 1 base at V and 0 bases at J, with 15 bases in the middle. Based on the CDR3 plus reference TRBV7-9 and TRBJ1-1, the full variable domain is DTGVSQNPRHKITKRGQNVTFRCDPISEHNRLYWYRQTLGQGPEFLTYFQNEAQLEKSRLLSDRFSAERPKGSFSTLEIQRTEQGDSAMYLCASSLGGGVFMNTEAFFGQGTRLTVV.

This clonotype was counted only a few times. The CDR3 coding sequence is TGTGCCAGCAGCTTCGGGCAGAAGAACACTGAAGCTTTCTTT. Its protein is CASSFGQKNTEAFF. The chain is built from TRBV13 and TRBJ1-1; D is unresolved. From germline, CDR1 is PRHDT and CDR2 FYEKMQ (reference sequence). The CDR3 is made up of 14 amino acids. Trimming pared 3 bases from V and 1 base from J, leaving 9 bases between. The complete variable domain, with remaining parts taken from reference TRBV13 and TRBJ1-1, reads AAGVIQSPRHLIKEKRETATLKCYPIPRHDTVYWYQQGPGQDPQFLISFYEKMQSDKGSIPDRFSAQQFSDYHSELNMSSLELGDSALYFCASSFGQKNTEAFFGQGTRLTVV.

The rearrangement uses TRBV27 and TRBJ2-2; 10 nucleotides agree with TRBD2. From germline, CDR1 is MNHEY and CDR2 SMNVEV (reference sequence). The trim removed 7 bases at V and 6 bases at J, leaving 8 bases unmatched. The length of the CDR3 is 15 residues. The CDR3 DNA reads TGTGCCAGCACCCTGGGACTAGCGCGCGCCGGGGAGCTGTTTTTT. It specifies CASTLGLARAGELFF.

The J gene is TRBJ2-6, the V gene TRBV19; either TRBD1 or TRBD2 may supply D (7 bases each). The CDR3 is 17 amino acids. CDR1 is LNHDA and CDR2 is SQIVND in the germline V gene (reference sequence). Trimming shortened V by 3 bases and J by 2 bases, and 14 bases separated the two germline ends. Here the CDR3 DNA reads TGTGCCAGTAGTATCAGGGGGGGAACGGCTGGGGCCAACGTCCTGACTTTC. This gives the protein CASSIRGGTAGANVLTF. Together with reference TRBV19 and TRBJ2-6, the CDR3 gives the full variable domain: DGGITQSPKYLFRKEGQNVTLSCEQNLNHDAMYWYRQDPGQGLRLIYYSQIVNDFQKGDIAEGYSVSREKKESFPLTVTSAQKNPTAFYLCASSIRGGTAGANVLTFGAGSRLTVL.

Ten or more counts support this clonotype. The chain joins TRBV14 to TRBJ2-1; 9 nucleotides align to TRBD1. There are 16 residues in the CDR3. Germline trimming cut 2 bases from V and 7 bases from J; bases unmatched to any gene: 9. Looked up from germline, CDR1 is SGHDN and CDR2 is FVKESK. CDR3 region: CASSQNRGLRKNEQFF. CDR3 DNA: TGTGCCAGCAGCCAAAACAGGGGGCTCAGGAAAAATGAGCAGTTCTTC.

J is TRBJ1-4 and V is TRBV15; unclear D gene. This CDR3 comprises 13 residues. V shed 1 base and J shed 7 bases, with 7 bases lying between them. CDR1 and CDR2 from the germline V gene are LNHNV and YYDKDF (reference sequence). The DNA for the CDR3 is TGTGCCACCAGCAGAGGGCTCAGTGAAAAACTGTTTTTT. It specifies CATSRGLSEKLFF.

The sample holds a few counts of this clonotype. The genes are TRBV14 and TRBJ1-1; D uncertain. Trimming took 3 bases from V and 0 from J, leaving 14 bases between them. This CDR3 region has 16 residues. CDR1 SGHDN and CDR2 FVKESK come from the germline V gene. The CDR3 loop reads CASSQDGTLMNTEAFF. The CDR3 nucleotides are TGTGCCAGCAGCCAGGACGGAACCCTCATGAACACTGAAGCTTTCTTT.

The chain uses TRBV5-6 and TRBJ2-7; no reliable D call. Germline loops: CDR1 SGHDT, CDR2 YYEEEE. This CDR3 has 15 amino acids. V gave up 0 bases and J gave up 6 bases, with 16 bases separating them. CDR3 nucleotide sequence: TGTGCCAGCAGCTTGGAGCAGAGACCAAACCTCGAGCAGTACTTC. The encoded protein is CASSLEQRPNLEQYF.

Only a few counts were recorded for this clonotype. This chain connects TRBV28 to TRBJ2-4; the D gene is possibly TRBD2 (6 bases). Germline V gives CDR1 MDHEN, CDR2 SYDVKM. The CDR3 has 11 amino acids. V shed 11 bases and J shed 8 bases, with 13 bases lying between them. The DNA for the CDR3 is TGTGCCTGCGGGATACTCGACATTCAGTACTTC. Its translation: CACGILDIQYF.

This clonotype was seen just once. V and J are TRBV28 and TRBJ1-2; 9 positions match TRBD1. V gave up 6 bases and J gave up 7 bases; unmatched junction bases: 9. Germline V CDR1 and CDR2: MDHEN, SYDVKM. CDR3 size: 14 residues. This CDR3 reads CASRRDRAPGGYTF. CDR3 nucleotides: TGTGCCAGCAGGAGGGACAGGGCCCCGGGTGGCTACACCTTC.

At least ten counts were recorded for this clonotype. The V and J genes are TRBV18 and TRBJ1-5; D uncertain. The CDR3 runs 13 residues. Germline-derived CDR1 and CDR2 are KGHSH and LQKENI. Trimming took off 1 base at V and 7 bases at J, with 8 bases between the two ends. The DNA for the CDR3 is TGTGCCAGCTCACCACAAGACCGCCAGCCCCAGCATTTT. It encodes CASSPQDRQPQHF.

This clonotype has a count of ten or more. The chain has TRBV2 and TRBJ2-7, with TRBD1 matching 9 bases. The V segment lost 7 bases and the J segment 6 bases; nucleotides outside the gene matches: 4. Germline V gene data show CDR1 as SNHLY and CDR2 as FYNNEI. This CDR3 spans 12 amino acids. The CDR3 coding sequence is TGTGCCAGCATTTCGGGACAGGGCGAGCAGTACTTC. Protein sequence: CASISGQGEQYF.

The rearrangement uses TRBV6-4 and TRBJ2-2; 13 bases are shared with TRBD2. CDR1 and CDR2 from the germline V gene are MRHNA and SNTAGT. The CDR3 loop spans 15 amino acids. With V trimmed by 8 bases and J by 7 bases, 7 bases remained unmatched. CDR3 loop: CASGGLAGVHGELFF. The CDR3 nucleotides read TGTGCCAGCGGCGGACTAGCGGGAGTTCACGGGGAGCTGTTTTTT.

The chain links TRBV2 to TRBJ2-2; 8 bases fit TRBD1. There are 12 residues in the CDR3. Trimming removed 11 bases from V and 3 bases from J; junction bases left unmatched: 2. CDR1 and CDR2 from the germline V gene are SNHLY and FYNNEI. The CDR3 sequence is CAGGQDTGELFF. The CDR3 region has the DNA TGTGCCGGGGGACAGGACACCGGGGAGCTGTTTTTT.

This clonotype was recorded many times. The rearrangement uses TRBV7-2 and TRBJ2-7; D is ambiguous. CDR1 is SGHTA, CDR2 FQGNSA, per germline. CDR3 size: 13 residues. Trimming stripped 1 base from V and 4 bases from J, with 8 bases between. The CDR3 spells CASSLGSDYEQYF. CDR3 nucleotide sequence: TGTGCCAGCAGCTTAGGTTCCGATTACGAGCAGTACTTC.

This clonotype was counted only a few times. CDR3: CASRNSGGWDTQYF. DNA for the CDR3: TGTGCCAGCAGAAATAGCGGGGGGTGGGATACGCAGTATTTT. This chain joins TRBV7-8 and TRBJ2-3; TRBD2 matches at 10 bases. With V trimmed by 6 bases and J by 6 bases, 6 bases remained unmatched. Germline lookup yields CDR1 SGHVS and CDR2 FQNEAQ. The CDR3 has 14 residues. Full variable domain (remainder filled in from reference TRBV7-8 and TRBJ2-3): GAGVSQSPRYKVAKRGQDVALRCDPISGHVSLFWYQQALGQGPEFLTYFQNEAQLDKSGLPSDRFFAERPEGSVSTLKIQRTQQEDSAVYLCASRNSGGWDTQYFGPGTRLTVL.

This clonotype was seen a handful of times. J is TRBJ2-7 and V is TRBV12-3 or TRBV12-4; D not resolved. Trimming stripped 5 bases from V and 2 bases from J, with 10 bases between. The length of the CDR3 is 13 residues. CDR3 bases: TGTGCCAGCAGTACCGCGGCCCCCTACGAGCAGTACTTC. Protein sequence: CASSTAAPYEQYF.

The CDR3 region has the DNA TGTGCCAGCAGTTCGGGACAGGCACCTATCTTCGACGAGCAGTACTTC. Its translation is CASSSGQAPIFDEQYF. This chain joins TRBV27 and TRBJ2-7, with TRBD1 identical over 8 bases. The CDR3 has 16 residues. V lost 4 bases and J lost 5; bases outside the gene matches: 13. The germline gives CDR1 MNHEY, CDR2 SMNVEV (reference sequence).

V and J are TRBV27 and TRBJ1-4; 11 positions agree with TRBD1. The CDR3 totals 15 residues. V shed 11 bases, J shed 3 bases, and the junction held 8 bases outside the gene matches. Germline values: CDR1 MNHEY, CDR2 SMNVEV (reference sequence). Here the CDR3 reads CAGDRGQGANEKLFF. The CDR3 DNA sequence: TGTGCCGGCGATAGGGGACAGGGGGCTAATGAAAAACTGTTTTTT.

This clonotype appeared many times. The gene calls are TRBV28 and TRBJ2-7, with 9 bases lining up with TRBD1. Trimming cost V 6 bases and J 3 bases; bases outside gene matches: 6. The CDR3 is made up of 14 amino acids. The V gene's germline CDR1 is MDHEN and CDR2 SYDVKM. CDR3 nucleotides: TGTGCCAGCAGCCAACAGGGGGCGAGCTACGAGCAGTACTTC. Translating it yields CASSQQGASYEQYF.